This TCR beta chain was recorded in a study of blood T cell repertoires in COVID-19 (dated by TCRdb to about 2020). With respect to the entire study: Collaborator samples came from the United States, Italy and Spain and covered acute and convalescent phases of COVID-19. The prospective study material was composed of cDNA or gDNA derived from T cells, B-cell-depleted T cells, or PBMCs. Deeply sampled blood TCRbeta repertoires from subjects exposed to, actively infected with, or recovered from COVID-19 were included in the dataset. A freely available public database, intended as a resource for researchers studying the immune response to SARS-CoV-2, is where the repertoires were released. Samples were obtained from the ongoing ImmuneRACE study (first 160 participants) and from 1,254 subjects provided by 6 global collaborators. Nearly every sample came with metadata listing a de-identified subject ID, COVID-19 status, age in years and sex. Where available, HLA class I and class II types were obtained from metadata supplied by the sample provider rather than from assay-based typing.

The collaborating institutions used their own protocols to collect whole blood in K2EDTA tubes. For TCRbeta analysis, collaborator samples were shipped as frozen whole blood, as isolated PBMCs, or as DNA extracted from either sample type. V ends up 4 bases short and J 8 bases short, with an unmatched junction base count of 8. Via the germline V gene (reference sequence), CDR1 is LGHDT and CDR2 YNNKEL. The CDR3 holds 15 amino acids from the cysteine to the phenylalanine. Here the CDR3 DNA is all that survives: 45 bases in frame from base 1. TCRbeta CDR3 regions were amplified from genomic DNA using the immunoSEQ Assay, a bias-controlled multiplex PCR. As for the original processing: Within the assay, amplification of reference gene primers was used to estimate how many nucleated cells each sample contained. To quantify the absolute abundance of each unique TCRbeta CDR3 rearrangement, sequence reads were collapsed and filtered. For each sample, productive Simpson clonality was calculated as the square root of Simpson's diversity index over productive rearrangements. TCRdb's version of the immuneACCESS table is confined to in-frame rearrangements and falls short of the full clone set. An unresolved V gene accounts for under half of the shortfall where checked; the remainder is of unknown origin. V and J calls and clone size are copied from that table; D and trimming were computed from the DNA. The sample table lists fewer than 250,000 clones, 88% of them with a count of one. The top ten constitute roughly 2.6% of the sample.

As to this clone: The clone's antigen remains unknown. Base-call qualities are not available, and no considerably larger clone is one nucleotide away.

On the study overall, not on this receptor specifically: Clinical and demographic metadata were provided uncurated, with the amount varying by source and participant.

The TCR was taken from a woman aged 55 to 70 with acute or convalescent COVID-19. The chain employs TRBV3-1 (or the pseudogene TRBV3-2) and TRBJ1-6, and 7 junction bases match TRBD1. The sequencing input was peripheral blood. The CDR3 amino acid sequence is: CASSPDRTGDSPLHF. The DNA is TGTGCCAGCAGCCCCGACCGGACAGGAGATTCACCCCTCCACTTT.